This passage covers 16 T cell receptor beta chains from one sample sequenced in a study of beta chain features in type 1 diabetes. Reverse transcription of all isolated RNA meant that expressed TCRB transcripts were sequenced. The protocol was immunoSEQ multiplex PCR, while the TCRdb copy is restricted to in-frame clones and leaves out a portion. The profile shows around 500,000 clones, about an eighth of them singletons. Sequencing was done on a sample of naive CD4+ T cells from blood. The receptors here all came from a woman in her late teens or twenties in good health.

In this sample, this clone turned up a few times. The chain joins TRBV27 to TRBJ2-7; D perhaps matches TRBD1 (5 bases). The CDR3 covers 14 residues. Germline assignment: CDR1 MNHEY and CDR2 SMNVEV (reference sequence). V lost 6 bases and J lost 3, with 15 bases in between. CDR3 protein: CASRPDSLHYEQYF. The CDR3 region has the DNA TGTGCCAGCAGGCCCGACAGCCTACACTACGAGCAGTACTTC.

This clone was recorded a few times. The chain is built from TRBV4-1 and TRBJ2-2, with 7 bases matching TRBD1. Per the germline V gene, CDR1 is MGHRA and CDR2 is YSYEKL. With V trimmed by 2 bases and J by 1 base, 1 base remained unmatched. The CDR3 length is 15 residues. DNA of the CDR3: TGCGCCAGCAGCCAAAGGGGGCTGAACACCGGGGAGCTGTTTTTT. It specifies CASSQRGLNTGELFF.

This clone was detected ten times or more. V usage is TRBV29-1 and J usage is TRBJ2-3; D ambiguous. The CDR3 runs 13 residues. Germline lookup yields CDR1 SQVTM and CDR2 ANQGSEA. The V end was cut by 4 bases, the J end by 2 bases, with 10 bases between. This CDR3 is CSVGGKPTDTQYF. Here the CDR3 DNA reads TGCAGCGTTGGTGGCAAACCCACAGATACGCAGTATTTT.

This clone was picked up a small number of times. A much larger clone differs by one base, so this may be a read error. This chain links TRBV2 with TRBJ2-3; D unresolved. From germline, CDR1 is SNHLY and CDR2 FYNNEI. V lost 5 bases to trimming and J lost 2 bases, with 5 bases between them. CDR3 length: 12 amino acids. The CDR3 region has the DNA TGTGCCAGCAGTTCCTACACAGATACGCAGTATTTT. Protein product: CASSSYTDTQYF.

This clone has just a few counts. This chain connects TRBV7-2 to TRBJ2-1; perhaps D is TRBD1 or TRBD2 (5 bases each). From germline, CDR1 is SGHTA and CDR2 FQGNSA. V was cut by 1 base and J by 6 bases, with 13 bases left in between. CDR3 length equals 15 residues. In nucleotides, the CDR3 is TGTGCCAGCAGCTTAGGCCCCATGAGGGGCAATGAGCAGTTCTTC. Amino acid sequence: CASSLGPMRGNEQFF.

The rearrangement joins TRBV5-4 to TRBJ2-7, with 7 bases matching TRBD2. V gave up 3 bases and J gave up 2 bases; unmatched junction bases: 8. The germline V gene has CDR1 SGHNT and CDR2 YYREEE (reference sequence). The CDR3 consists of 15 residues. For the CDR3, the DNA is TGTGCCAGCAGCTATCGGGCGGGAGAGGCCTACGAGCAGTACTTC. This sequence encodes CASSYRAGEAYEQYF.

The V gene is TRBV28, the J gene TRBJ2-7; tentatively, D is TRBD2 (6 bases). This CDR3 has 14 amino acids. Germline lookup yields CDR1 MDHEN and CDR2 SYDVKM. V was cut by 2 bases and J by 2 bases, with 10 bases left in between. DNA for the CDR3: TGTGCCAGCAGTTTACTGACTAGACCCTACGAGCAGTACGTC. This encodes CASSLLTRPYEQYV.

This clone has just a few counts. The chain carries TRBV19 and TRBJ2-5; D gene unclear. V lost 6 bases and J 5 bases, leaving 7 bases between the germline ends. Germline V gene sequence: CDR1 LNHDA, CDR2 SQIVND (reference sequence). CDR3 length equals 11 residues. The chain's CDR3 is CASRVRETQYF. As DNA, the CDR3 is TGTGCCAGTAGGGTCCGGGAGACCCAGTACTTC.

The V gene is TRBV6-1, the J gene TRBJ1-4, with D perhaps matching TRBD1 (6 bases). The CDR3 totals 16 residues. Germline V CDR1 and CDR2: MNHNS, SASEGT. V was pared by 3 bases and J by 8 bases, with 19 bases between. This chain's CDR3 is CASSEGAANLGEKLFF. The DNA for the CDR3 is TGTGCCAGCAGTGAGGGGGCGGCAAACCTAGGGGAAAAACTGTTTTTT.

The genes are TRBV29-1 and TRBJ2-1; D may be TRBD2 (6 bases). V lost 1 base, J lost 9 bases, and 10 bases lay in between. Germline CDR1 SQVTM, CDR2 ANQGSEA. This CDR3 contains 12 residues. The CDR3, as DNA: TGCAGCGTTGAAGGAGTCGGGAGTGAGCAGTTCTTC. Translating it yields CSVEGVGSEQFF.

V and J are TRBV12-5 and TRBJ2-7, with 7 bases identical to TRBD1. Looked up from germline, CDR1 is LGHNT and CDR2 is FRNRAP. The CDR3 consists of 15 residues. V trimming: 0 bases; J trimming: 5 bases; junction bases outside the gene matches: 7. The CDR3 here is CASGLVLGRGHEQYF. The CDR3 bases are TGTGCTAGTGGTTTGGTACTCGGTAGGGGGCACGAGCAGTACTTC. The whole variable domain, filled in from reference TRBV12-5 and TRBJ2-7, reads DARVTQTPRHKVTEMGQEVTMRCQPILGHNTVFWYRQTMMQGLELLAYFRNRAPLDDSGMPKDRFSAEMPDATLATLKIQPSEPRDSAVYFCASGLVLGRGHEQYFGPGTRLTVT.

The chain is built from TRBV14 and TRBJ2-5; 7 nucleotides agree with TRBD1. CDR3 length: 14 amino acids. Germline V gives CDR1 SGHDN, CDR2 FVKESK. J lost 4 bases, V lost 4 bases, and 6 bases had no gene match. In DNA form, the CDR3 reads TGTGCCAGCAGCCCCGGACAGGTCGGAGAGACCCAGTACTTC. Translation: CASSPGQVGETQYF.

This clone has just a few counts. For the CDR3, the DNA is TGCGCCAGCAGCACTGGGACTCAGTCCAATGAGCAGTTCTTC. This encodes CASSTGTQSNEQFF. The chain recombines TRBV5-1 with TRBJ2-1; tentative D call: TRBD2 (6 bases). Between the trimmed V and J ends, which lost 4 bases and 6 bases, there was a span of 14 bases. Germline V gene sequence: CDR1 SGHRS, CDR2 YFSETQ. The CDR3 runs to 14 residues.

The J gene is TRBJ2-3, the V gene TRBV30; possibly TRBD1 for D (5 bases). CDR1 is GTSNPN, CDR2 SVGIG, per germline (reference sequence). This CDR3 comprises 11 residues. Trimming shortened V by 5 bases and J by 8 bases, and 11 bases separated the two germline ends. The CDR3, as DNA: TGTGCCTGGTCAGGGCAGGTTACGCAGTATTTT. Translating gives CAWSGQVTQYF.

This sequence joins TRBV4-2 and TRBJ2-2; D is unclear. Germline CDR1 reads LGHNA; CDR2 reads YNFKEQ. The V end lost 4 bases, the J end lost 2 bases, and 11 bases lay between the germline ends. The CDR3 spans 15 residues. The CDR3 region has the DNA TGTGCCAGCAGCCTACAACATCCTAACACCGGGGAGCTGTTTTTT. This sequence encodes CASSLQHPNTGELFF.

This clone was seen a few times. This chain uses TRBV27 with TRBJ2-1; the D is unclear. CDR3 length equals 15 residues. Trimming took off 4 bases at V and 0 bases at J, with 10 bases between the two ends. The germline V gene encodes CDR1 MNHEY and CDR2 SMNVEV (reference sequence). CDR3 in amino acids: CASSSSLSSYNEQFF. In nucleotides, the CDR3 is TGTGCCAGCAGTTCCTCCTTAAGCTCCTACAATGAGCAGTTCTTC.